A selection of T cell receptor beta chains follows, all from one sample in a study of T cells in Graves' hyperthyroidism and ophthalmopathy. Using its own MiXCR run on the multiplex PCR reads, TCRdb lists one record per CDR3 protein. The sample records 500,000 to 750,000 distinct CDR3 sequences, around 16% being singletons. The source material was blood. These receptors were taken from a woman aged 30 to 39 with Graves' hyperthyroidism. The CDR3 runs from the conserved cysteine through the conserved F or W. Each record gives: CDR3 DNA, CDR3 protein, clone size, V gene, D gene, J gene. The D gene is left open where the match is weak. Only part of the rows carry a size: once, few, many, or a class if the clone is expanded.

DNA: TGCGCCAGCAGCCAAGATGGCCAAGGGAATCAGCCCCAGCATTTT; CDR3: CASSQDGQGNQPQHF; size: few; V: TRBV4-1; D: NA; J: TRBJ1-5
DNA: TGCGCCAGCAGCTCTCGGGGACTAGCGGCCTACGAGCAGTACTTC; CDR3: CASSSRGLAAYEQYF; size: many; V: TRBV5-1; D: TRBD2; J: TRBJ2-7
DNA: TGCGCCAGCAGCCAAGTAGGACAGTCCTACGAGCAGTACTTC; CDR3: CASSQVGQSYEQYF; size: few; V: TRBV4-1; D: NA; J: TRBJ2-7
DNA: TGTGCCAGCAGCCAAGATTGGAAAGAGACCCAGTACTTC; CDR3: CASSQDWKETQYF; size: many; V: TRBV3-1; D: NA; J: TRBJ2-5
DNA: TGTGCCTGGAGTGTAGGGACTAGCGGACCCACAGATACGCAGTATTTT; CDR3: CAWSVGTSGPTDTQYF; size: few; V: TRBV30; D: TRBD2; J: TRBJ2-3
DNA: TGTGCCTGGAGTGTACTCTTCCGGAAGAACACTGAAGCTTTCTTT; CDR3: CAWSVLFRKNTEAFF; size: many; V: TRBV30; D: NA; J: TRBJ1-1
DNA: TGTGCCAGCAGCTTGAACCGGGGGACTGGAGATGAAAAACTGTTTTTT; CDR3: CASSLNRGTGDEKLFF; size: many; V: TRBV7-9; D: NA; J: TRBJ1-4
DNA: TGTGCCAGCAGTCGTACACTAGCGGGAGTCGGCGAGCAGTTCTTC; CDR3: CASSRTLAGVGEQFF; size: many; V: TRBV27; D: TRBD2; J: TRBJ2-1
DNA: TGTGCCAGCAGCCAGGGACTAGCCCCAGATACGCAGTATTTT; CDR3: CASSQGLAPDTQYF; size: NA; V: TRBV11-2; D: TRBD2; J: TRBJ2-3
DNA: TGTGCCTGCAGTTCCCAGGGGACGGGCACTGAAGCTTTCTTT; CDR3: CACSSQGTGTEAFF; size: few; V: TRBV12-3/TRBV12-4; D: NA; J: TRBJ1-1
DNA: TGCAGTGCGAACCCTGGAAACACCATATATTTT; CDR3: CSANPGNTIYF; size: few; V: TRBV20-1; D: NA; J: TRBJ1-3
DNA: TGTGCCACCAGGGTCGGGGGGAACACTGAAGCTTTCTTT; CDR3: CATRVGGNTEAFF; size: NA; V: TRBV24-1; D: NA; J: TRBJ1-1
DNA: TGTGCCAGCAGTTTTGTCAGTAGCACAGATACGCAGTATTTT; CDR3: CASSFVSSTDTQYF; size: many; V: TRBV12-3/TRBV12-4; D: NA; J: TRBJ2-3
DNA: TGTGCCAGCAGCCAAGATTTCAAATCTGTTGATCATTATGGCTACACCTTC; CDR3: CASSQDFKSVDHYGYTF; size: many; V: TRBV3-1; D: NA; J: TRBJ1-2
DNA: TGTGCCAGCAGCGCGGACAGGGGGCTCAACAATGAGCAGTTCTTC; CDR3: CASSADRGLNNEQFF; size: many; V: TRBV14; D: TRBD1; J: TRBJ2-1
DNA: TGTGCCAGCAGCGATGGGACTAGCGGGAGGGCCGGGAATGAGCAGTTCTTC; CDR3: CASSDGTSGRAGNEQFF; size: many; V: TRBV9; D: TRBD2; J: TRBJ2-1
DNA: TGTGCCAGCAGCTTGGGGACAACTAGCACAGATACGCAGTATTTT; CDR3: CASSLGTTSTDTQYF; size: many; V: TRBV13; D: NA; J: TRBJ2-3
DNA: TGTGCCAGCAGCCCTCGAGGCGGGAGAATCCAAGAGACCCAGTACTTC; CDR3: CASSPRGGRIQETQYF; size: few; V: TRBV6-2/TRBV6-3; D: TRBD2; J: TRBJ2-5
DNA: TGCGCCAGCAGCCACAGCGGGGTGAACAATGAGCAGTTCTTC; CDR3: CASSHSGVNNEQFF; size: NA; V: TRBV4-1; D: TRBD2; J: TRBJ2-1
DNA: TGTGCCAGCAGCTGGAGGGGGGTGAACACTGAAGCTTTCTTT; CDR3: CASSWRGVNTEAFF; size: many; V: TRBV5-6; D: NA; J: TRBJ1-1
DNA: TGCAGTGCTAGAGATTCTAGCATAAGCACAGATACGCAGTATTTT; CDR3: CSARDSSISTDTQYF; size: NA; V: TRBV20-1; D: NA; J: TRBJ2-3
DNA: TGTGCCAGCAGTTTTCTAGAGAACAATGAGCAGTTCTTC; CDR3: CASSFLENNEQFF; size: few; V: TRBV12-3/TRBV12-4; D: NA; J: TRBJ2-1
DNA: TGTGCTAGTGGTTTGGTAGACTTCAATGAGCAGTTCTTC; CDR3: CASGLVDFNEQFF; size: few; V: TRBV12-5; D: NA; J: TRBJ2-1
DNA: TGTGCCAGCAGTGAAGGGACAGGGGTCAGCTCTAATGAAAAACTGTTTTTT; CDR3: CASSEGTGVSSNEKLFF; size: once; V: TRBV2; D: TRBD1; J: TRBJ1-4
DNA: TGTGCCATCAGACCGGGACAGGGGGCTAGCGAGCAGTACTTC; CDR3: CAIRPGQGASEQYF; size: NA; V: TRBV10-3; D: TRBD1; J: TRBJ2-7
DNA: TGCGCCAGCATGCTAGCGGGAGGGAACACCGGGGAGCTGTTTTTT; CDR3: CASMLAGGNTGELFF; size: NA; V: TRBV5-1; D: TRBD2; J: TRBJ2-2
DNA: TGTGCCAGCAGCTTCGGGACGGGCTCTGGAAACACCATATATTTT; CDR3: CASSFGTGSGNTIYF; size: few; V: TRBV7-6; D: NA; J: TRBJ1-3
DNA: TGCGCCAGCAGCTTGGTGGGACCCGGGAATGAGCAGTTCTTC; CDR3: CASSLVGPGNEQFF; size: NA; V: TRBV5-1; D: NA; J: TRBJ2-1
DNA: TGCAGTGCCCCGGACAGGGATAGCTCCTATAATTCACCCCTCCACTTT; CDR3: CSAPDRDSSYNSPLHF; size: NA; V: TRBV20-1; D: TRBD1; J: TRBJ1-6
DNA: TGTGCCAGCAGTTTATCGTTAACCGTCTACGATCAGTACTTC; CDR3: CASSLSLTVYDQYF; size: many; V: TRBV27; D: NA; J: TRBJ2-7
DNA: TGTGCCAGCAGCTCAGTCAGGACAGGGGGCTACGAGCAGTACTTC; CDR3: CASSSVRTGGYEQYF; size: many; V: TRBV11-2; D: TRBD1; J: TRBJ2-7
DNA: TGTGCCAGTAGTATAGAAGGCTGGGGTCAGCCCCAGCATTTT; CDR3: CASSIEGWGQPQHF; size: NA; V: TRBV19; D: NA; J: TRBJ1-5
DNA: TGCGCCAGCAGCTCAACAGGGACCGCGATCACCGGGGAGCTGTTTTTT; CDR3: CASSSTGTAITGELFF; size: few; V: TRBV5-1; D: NA; J: TRBJ2-2
DNA: TGCAGTGCTAGAGACTACGGACTAGCGGGAGGAGAGCAGTTCTTC; CDR3: CSARDYGLAGGEQFF; size: NA; V: TRBV20-1; D: TRBD2; J: TRBJ2-1
DNA: TGTGCCAGCAGCCCCCCTAGCGTTGACACAGATACGCAGTATTTT; CDR3: CASSPPSVDTDTQYF; size: many; V: TRBV7-9; D: NA; J: TRBJ2-3
DNA: TGTGCCAGCAAGGAGGGAGCCAATGAGCAGTTCTTC; CDR3: CASKEGANEQFF; size: NA; V: TRBV6-2/TRBV6-3; D: NA; J: TRBJ2-1
DNA: TGTGCCAGCAGTGAATTAGCACAGGGGAGTGAGCAGTTCTTC; CDR3: CASSELAQGSEQFF; size: NA; V: TRBV25-1; D: TRBD1; J: TRBJ2-1
DNA: TGCGCCAGCAGCATCCCTTCTAGCGGGATATACAATGAGCAGTTCTTC; CDR3: CASSIPSSGIYNEQFF; size: many; V: TRBV5-1; D: TRBD2; J: TRBJ2-1
DNA: TGCGCCAGCAGCCAAGAAGGCCCAGGGGCAATCTCATGGAACACTGAAGCTTTCTTT; CDR3: CASSQEGPGAISWNTEAFF; size: NA; V: TRBV4-1; D: NA; J: TRBJ1-1
DNA: TGTGCCAGCAGCGAATCCGGGACTAGTAATGAAAAACTGTTTTTT; CDR3: CASSESGTSNEKLFF; size: few; V: TRBV25-1; D: NA; J: TRBJ1-4
DNA: TGTGCCAGCAGTTCACAGGGGGGTAGCACTGAAGCTTTCTTT; CDR3: CASSSQGGSTEAFF; size: NA; V: TRBV12-3/TRBV12-4; D: TRBD1; J: TRBJ1-1
DNA: TGTGCCAGCAGCGACACCACAGGGCCCGGGGAGCTGTTTTTT; CDR3: CASSDTTGPGELFF; size: many; V: TRBV9; D: NA; J: TRBJ2-2
DNA: TGTGCCAGCACCCACAAACGAGGGACCCTGAGCCGAGGAAACACCATATATTTT; CDR3: CASTHKRGTLSRGNTIYF; size: many; V: TRBV11-2; D: NA; J: TRBJ1-3
DNA: TGCGCCAGCAGCTTCGCCTACGAGCAGTACTTC; CDR3: CASSFAYEQYF; size: many; V: TRBV5-1; D: NA; J: TRBJ2-7
DNA: TGCGCCAGCAGCTCATCAAGGGGTGTGAGCGACGAGCAGTACTTC; CDR3: CASSSSRGVSDEQYF; size: many; V: TRBV5-1; D: NA; J: TRBJ2-7
DNA: TGTGCCTGGAGCAGGTCACGGGTCTACCCGTACTTC; CDR3: CAWSRSRVYPYF; size: many; V: TRBV30; D: NA; J: TRBJ2-5